This is a list of T cell receptor beta chains from one sample in a study of low-dose radiotherapy and immunotherapy resistance in tumors. TCRdb re-analysed the reads in MiXCR, keeping a single row per CDR3 protein. The table lists approximately 80,000 distinct CDR3 sequences, around 17% of them singletons. This sample comprised PBMCs, obtained after low-dose radiotherapy plus immunotherapy. Receptors were obtained from a male donor with prostate cancer. CDR3s include the opening cysteine and the closing phenylalanine or tryptophan. The D gene is left open where the match is weak. Clone size is stated in some rows and not others, as once, few, many or a class when expanded.

CDR3nt | CDR3aa | len | v_gene | abundance | d_gene | j_gene
TGCAGCGTTGAAGATGACAGGGGGCGGGAGCAGTACTTC | CSVEDDRGREQYF | 13 | TRBV29-1 | many | TRBD1 | TRBJ2-7
TGTGCCAGCAGCTTGGTTAGCGGACAAGAGACCCAGTACTTC | CASSLVSGQETQYF | 14 | TRBV5-4 | NA | NA | TRBJ2-5
TGCAGCGTTCTCCGGGCTAGCGGAATCCAAGAGACCCAGTACTTC | CSVLRASGIQETQYF | 15 | TRBV29-1 | many | TRBD2 | TRBJ2-5
TGTGCCACCAGCGGCCAAGCCGGCGGAACAGATACGCAGTATTTT | CATSGQAGGTDTQYF | 15 | TRBV15 | NA | NA | TRBJ2-3
TGTGCCACCAGCAGGGGGCCGCCGAGCTCCTACAATGAGCAGTTCTTC | CATSRGPPSSYNEQFF | 16 | TRBV15 | many | NA | TRBJ2-1
TGTGCCAGCAGCTTAGCACTAGGGGACACCGGGGAGCTGTTTTTT | CASSLALGDTGELFF | 15 | TRBV14 | many | NA | TRBJ2-2
TGCAGTGCGTGTAGCGGGAGTTCGGCAGATACGCAGTATTTT | CSACSGSSADTQYF | 14 | TRBV20-1 | many | TRBD2 | TRBJ2-3
TGCAGCGTGAGGGACAGCGGGGTTTACTACGAGCAGTACTTC | CSVRDSGVYYEQYF | 14 | TRBV29-1 | NA | NA | TRBJ2-7
TGTGCCAGCAGTCGCGGGGGAGCAGATACGCAGTATTTT | CASSRGGADTQYF | 13 | TRBV28 | many | TRBD2 | TRBJ2-3
TGTGCCAGCAGTTTATGGGACCTAGCGGGAGGGCCGGGTGAGCAGTTCTTC | CASSLWDLAGGPGEQFF | 17 | TRBV28 | medium-sized | TRBD2 | TRBJ2-1
TGTGCCAGTAGTATAGATCGAACAGCTAACACTGAAGCTTTCTTT | CASSIDRTANTEAFF | 15 | TRBV19 | many | NA | TRBJ1-1
TGCAGTGCCGGAGGGGCGGCAGATACGCAGTATTTT | CSAGGAADTQYF | 12 | TRBV20-1 | many | NA | TRBJ2-3
TGTGCCAGCAGCGTTACCCCAGGCACCTACGAGCAGTACTTC | CASSVTPGTYEQYF | 14 | TRBV9 | many | NA | TRBJ2-7
TGCGCCAGCAGCTTGGGGGTTAGCCCCCAAGAGACCCAGTACTTC | CASSLGVSPQETQYF | 15 | TRBV5-1 | many | NA | TRBJ2-5
TGTGCCAGCAGTGAGCGGGACGCGGAATTCTATGGCTACACCTTC | CASSERDAEFYGYTF | 15 | TRBV6-1 | many | NA | TRBJ1-2
TGTGCCAGCTCACCTCGCAAACTTCAGAATGAGCAGTTCTTC | CASSPRKLQNEQFF | 14 | TRBV18 | many | NA | TRBJ2-1
TGTGCCAGCAGCCAGGGAAAGTTATACACCGGGGAGCTGTTTTTT | CASSQGKLYTGELFF | 15 | TRBV12-3/TRBV12-4 | many | NA | TRBJ2-2
TGTGCCAGCAGTTACTCTCCTCCTACCTCTGGGGCCAACGTCCTGACTTTC | CASSYSPPTSGANVLTF | 17 | TRBV6-2/TRBV6-3 | many | NA | TRBJ2-6
TGTGCCAGCAGCAAAGGGGGGAGCAGCTACGAGCAGTACTTC | CASSKGGSSYEQYF | 14 | TRBV21-1 | NA | NA | TRBJ2-7
TGTGCCAGCACCAAAGATTACTATGGCTACACCTTC | CASTKDYYGYTF | 12 | TRBV28 | many | NA | TRBJ1-2
TGTGCCAGTAGTACCTCCACAGGGGCAACTAATGAAAAACTGTTTTTT | CASSTSTGATNEKLFF | 16 | TRBV19 | NA | TRBD1 | TRBJ1-4
TGTGCCAGTAGTACTAGCGGGAGAACCGGGGAGCTGTTTTTT | CASSTSGRTGELFF | 14 | TRBV19 | many | TRBD2 | TRBJ2-2
TGTGCCACCAGTTCGGAGCGGCATGGCTACACCTTC | CATSSERHGYTF | 12 | TRBV24-1 | many | NA | TRBJ1-2
TGTGCCAGCAGCTTGTCACCAGGTGGGAGACAAGAGACCCAGTACTTC | CASSLSPGGRQETQYF | 16 | TRBV5-5 | many | NA | TRBJ2-5
TGCAGCGTTGGGCACAGTACCCTTAACGCTTTCTTT | CSVGHSTLNAFF | 12 | TRBV29-1 | many | NA | TRBJ1-1
TGTGCCAGCAGTTACTCGGGACAGGGGTTCGGGGAGCTGTTTTTT | CASSYSGQGFGELFF | 15 | TRBV6-2/TRBV6-3 | many | TRBD1 | TRBJ2-2
TGTGCCAGCAGTTTACACAGGGGGACGAACACTGAAGCTTTCTTT | CASSLHRGTNTEAFF | 15 | TRBV28 | many | TRBD1 | TRBJ1-1
TGTGCCAGCAGCTTAGATTCCGGACTAGCTAAGTACGAGCAGTACTTC | CASSLDSGLAKYEQYF | 16 | TRBV7-2 | many | TRBD2 | TRBJ2-7
TGTGCCAGCAGCCTGACAGTTCCCTACGAGCAGTACTTC | CASSLTVPYEQYF | 13 | TRBV28 | many | NA | TRBJ2-7
TGTGCCACCCTAGCGGGAGGGCCAGATACGCAGTATTTT | CATLAGGPDTQYF | 13 | TRBV10-3 | many | TRBD2 | TRBJ2-3
TGTGCCAGCAGTAACACGGCTGATAATTCACCCCTCCACTTT | CASSNTADNSPLHF | 14 | TRBV6-2/TRBV6-3 | many | NA | TRBJ1-6
TGTGCCAGCACCCAAGGACTAGCGGGACCCACAGATACGCAGTATTTT | CASTQGLAGPTDTQYF | 16 | TRBV7-9 | many | TRBD2 | TRBJ2-3
TGTGCCAGCAGTTCCAGGGCTACCGGGGAGCTGTTTTTT | CASSSRATGELFF | 13 | TRBV6-2/TRBV6-3 | many | NA | TRBJ2-2
TGCAGTGCTAGACCTATAGACAGCTACGAGCAGTACTTC | CSARPIDSYEQYF | 13 | TRBV20-1 | few | NA | TRBJ2-7
TGTGCCAGCAGGGGCCGGGACACAGTGAACACTGAAGCTTTCTTT | CASRGRDTVNTEAFF | 15 | TRBV6-2/TRBV6-3 | many | NA | TRBJ1-1
TGTGCCAGCAGACCCCTCCCGGGGTTCACAGGGAGCTCCTACGAGCAGTACTTC | CASRPLPGFTGSSYEQYF | 18 | TRBV2 | many | NA | TRBJ2-7
TGTGCCATCAGTGAGTCTGGTGGGGGTTCCTACAATGAGCAGTTCTTC | CAISESGGGSYNEQFF | 16 | TRBV10-3 | many | NA | TRBJ2-1
TGCAGTGCCCTACCGGACAGGCAAAACACTGAAGCTTTCTTT | CSALPDRQNTEAFF | 14 | TRBV20-1 | NA | TRBD1 | TRBJ1-1
TGTGCCAGCAGCTTAGGCTTCCCCCGGGGGCCTGGAAACACCATATATTTT | CASSLGFPRGPGNTIYF | 17 | TRBV7-2 | many | NA | TRBJ1-3
TGTGCCAGCAGCCCCGTTTGGGGGAATCAGCCCCAGCATTTT | CASSPVWGNQPQHF | 14 | TRBV3-1 | many | NA | TRBJ1-5
TGTGCCAGCAGTCTCGGGGACGATCAGCCCCAGCATTTT | CASSLGDDQPQHF | 13 | TRBV7-2 | many | NA | TRBJ1-5